This T cell receptor beta chain came from a study of tumor-infiltrating lymphocytes in primary liver carcinoma. Without any cell sorting, roughly 20-32 mg of bulk tissue yielded co-extracted RNA and DNA. CDR3 size: 11 residues. Germline loops: CDR1 SQVTM, CDR2 ANQGSEA. The V and J ends lost 7 bases and 3 bases respectively, with 9 bases between them. With a constant-region primer, TCR beta cDNA was made from 450 to 650 ng of total RNA. Three nested multiplex PCR rounds, a slightly modified ARM-PCR, produced the libraries for TCR beta. A C-beta reverse primer was combined with TRBV1-TRBV30 forward primers in the first two PCR rounds, and each round had approximately 10 cycles. Via MiXCR, TCRdb re-called the multiplex PCR reads, giving one row per CDR3 protein. This table holds roughly 55,000 distinct CDR3 sequences, 55% to 75% found once.

The V gene is TRBV29-1, the J gene TRBJ1-1; TRBD1 is a possible D gene (6 bases). The specimen sequenced was liver tumor tissue from sampling region 2. Subset: tumor region T2, inferior pole. This clonotype was sampled from a man between 35 and 55 years old with primary liver carcinoma and hepatitis B virus infection. CDR3 sequence: CSAYRDTEAFF. CDR3 nucleotide sequence: TGCAGCGCCTACAGGGACACTGAAGCTTTCTTT.